The entry that follows covers one TCR beta chain sequence. Its antigen is as yet unknown. It was with 60 Vbeta and 13 Jbeta primers that the PCR ran. Sequencing used immunoSEQ multiplex PCR; TCRdb keeps in-frame clones, though not all of them. The table records roughly 160,000 clones, 80% to 90% of them present only once. This entry comes from a study of cytomegalovirus exposure and HLA in healthy donors. Whole-study findings and limits: From TCR beta sequences, most subjects' HLA-A and HLA-B alleles were reportedly predicted accurately. Previous analysis showed most TCR beta V segments were productive about 87% or about 30% of the time. With later analysis, a missense DCLRE1C variant became linked to TCR beta V- and J-gene trimming. Specific recognition of CMV antigens was confirmed in vitro for a few chains (all CMV-associated).

The CDR3 covers 14 residues. The V segment lost 7 bases and the J segment 3 bases; nucleotides outside the gene matches: 8. Germline V gene sequence: CDR1 MRHNA, CDR2 SNTAGT. The chain is built from TRBV6-4 and TRBJ1-1; TRBD1 matches at 7 bases. The sequencing sample was made of PBMCs. This TCR was sampled from a male donor in good health and CMV-seronegative. CDR3 loop: CASTLNRGDTEAFF. The CDR3 bases are TGTGCCAGCACCCTGAACAGGGGTGACACTGAAGCTTTCTTT.